This paragraph covers one TCR beta chain sequence. CDR1 and CDR2 (germline): LGHDT, YNNKEL (reference sequence). Trimming removed 4 bases from V and 3 bases from J, with 10 bases in between. The length of the CDR3 is 14 residues. This record belongs to a study of blood T cell repertoires in COVID-19. Study-level information: Sample material is recorded as cDNA or gDNA derived from T cells, B-cell-depleted T cells, or PBMCs.

In the authors' methods: Amplification with reference gene primers provided the estimates of nucleated cell counts. Profiled with immunoSEQ multiplex PCR; TCRdb holds only in-frame clones, not every one. That table is the source of V, J and clone size, and D and trimming were worked out from the DNA. The data hold 110,000 to 150,000 clones, with approximately 84% observed a single time. Specimen: peripheral blood. The chain recombines TRBV3-1 (or the pseudogene TRBV3-2) with TRBJ1-3; D not certain. The TCR comes from a human donor in a cohort sampled during active COVID-19. The CDR3 protein is CASSLQLVGNTIYF. The DNA of the CDR3 is TGTGCCAGCAGCCTCCAACTGGTTGGAAACACCATATATTTT.